The source of this T cell receptor beta chain is a study of blood T cell repertoires in COVID-19. This CDR3 is built from 15 residues. With 2 bases clipped from V and 2 bases from J, the junction kept 2 bases outside the gene matches. In germline, CDR1 is MNHNY, CDR2 SVGAGI (reference sequence). A word on this clone: The sample has other DNA sequences that encode this CDR3 too.

Per the authors' pipeline: Estimation of nucleated cell counts relied on the amplification of reference gene primers. Measured with immunoSEQ multiplex PCR; TCRdb has only the in-frame clones, and not every one. That table furnishes V, J and clone size, whereas the DNA furnished D and trimming. This table has 150,000 or so clones, 80% appearing once. Sequencing was done on a sample of peripheral blood. This clonotype was sampled from a man aged 55 to 69 with acute or convalescent COVID-19. This chain connects TRBV6-6 to TRBJ1-5, with TRBD1 matching over 8 bases. In nucleotides, the CDR3 is TGTGCCAGCAGTTACGGACAGGGCGGCAATCAGCCCCAGCATTTT. Protein product: CASSYGQGGNQPQHF.